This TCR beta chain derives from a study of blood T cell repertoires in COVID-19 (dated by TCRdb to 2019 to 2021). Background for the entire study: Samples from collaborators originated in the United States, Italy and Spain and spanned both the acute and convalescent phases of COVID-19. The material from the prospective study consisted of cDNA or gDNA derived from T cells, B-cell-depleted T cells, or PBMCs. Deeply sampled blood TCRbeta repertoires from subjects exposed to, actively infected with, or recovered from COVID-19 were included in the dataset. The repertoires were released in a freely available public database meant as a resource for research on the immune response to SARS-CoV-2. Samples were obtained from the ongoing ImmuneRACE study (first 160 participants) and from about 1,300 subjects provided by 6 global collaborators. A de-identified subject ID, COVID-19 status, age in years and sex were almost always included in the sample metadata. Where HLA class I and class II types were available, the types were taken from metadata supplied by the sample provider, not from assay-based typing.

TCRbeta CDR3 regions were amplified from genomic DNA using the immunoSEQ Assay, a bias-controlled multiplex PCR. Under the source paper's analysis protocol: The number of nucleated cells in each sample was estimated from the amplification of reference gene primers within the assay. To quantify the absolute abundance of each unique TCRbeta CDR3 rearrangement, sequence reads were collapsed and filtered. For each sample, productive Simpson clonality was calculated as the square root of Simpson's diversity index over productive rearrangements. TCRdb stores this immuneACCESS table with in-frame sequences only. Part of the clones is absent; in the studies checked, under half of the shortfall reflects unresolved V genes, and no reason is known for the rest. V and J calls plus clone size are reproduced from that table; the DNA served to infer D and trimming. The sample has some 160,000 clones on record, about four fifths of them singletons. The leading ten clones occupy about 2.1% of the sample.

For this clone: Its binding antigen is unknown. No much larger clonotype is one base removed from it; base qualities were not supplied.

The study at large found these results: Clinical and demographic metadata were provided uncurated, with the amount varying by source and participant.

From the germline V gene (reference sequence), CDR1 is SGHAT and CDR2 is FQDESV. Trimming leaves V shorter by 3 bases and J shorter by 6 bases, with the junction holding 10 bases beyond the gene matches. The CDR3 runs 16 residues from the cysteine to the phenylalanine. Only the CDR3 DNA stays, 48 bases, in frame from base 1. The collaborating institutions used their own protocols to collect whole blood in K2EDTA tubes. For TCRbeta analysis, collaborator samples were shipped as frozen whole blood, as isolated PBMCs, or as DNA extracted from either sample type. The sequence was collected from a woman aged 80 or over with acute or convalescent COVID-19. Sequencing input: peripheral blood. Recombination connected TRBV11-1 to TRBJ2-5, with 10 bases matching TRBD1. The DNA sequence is TGTGCCAGCAGCTTGAGACAGGGGGCTTTGGTGAAGACCCAGTACTTC. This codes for CASSLRQGALVKTQYF.